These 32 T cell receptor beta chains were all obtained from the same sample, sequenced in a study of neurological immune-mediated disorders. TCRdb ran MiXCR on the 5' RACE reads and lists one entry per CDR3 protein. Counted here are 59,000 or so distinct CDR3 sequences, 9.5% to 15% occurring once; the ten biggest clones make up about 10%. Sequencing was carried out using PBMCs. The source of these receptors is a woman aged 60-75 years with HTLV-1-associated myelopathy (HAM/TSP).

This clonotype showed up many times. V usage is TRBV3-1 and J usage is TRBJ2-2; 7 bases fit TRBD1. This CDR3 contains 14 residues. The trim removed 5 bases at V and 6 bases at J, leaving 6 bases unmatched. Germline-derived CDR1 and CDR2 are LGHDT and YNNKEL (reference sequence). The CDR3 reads CASSTTGRAGELFF. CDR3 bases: TGTGCCAGCAGCACGACAGGGCGGGCCGGGGAGCTGTTTTTT. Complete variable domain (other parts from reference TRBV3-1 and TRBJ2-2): DTAVSQTPKYLVTQMGNDKSIKCEQNLGHDTMYWYKQDSKKFLKIMFSYNNKELIINETVPNRFSPKSPDKAHLNLHINSLELGDSAVYFCASSTTGRAGELFFGEGSRLTVL.

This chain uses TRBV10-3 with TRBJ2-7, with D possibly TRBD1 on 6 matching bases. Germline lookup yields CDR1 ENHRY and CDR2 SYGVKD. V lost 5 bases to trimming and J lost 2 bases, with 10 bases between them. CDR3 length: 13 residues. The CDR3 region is CAISKGVAYEQYF. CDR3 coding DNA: TGTGCCATCAGTAAGGGGGTAGCCTACGAGCAGTACTTC.

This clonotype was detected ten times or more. The DNA of the CDR3 is TGTGCCAGCAGTGAGGGGGCGGGATTCACAGATACGCAGTATTTT. Amino acid sequence: CASSEGAGFTDTQYF. The chain couples TRBV2 to TRBJ2-3; D is tentatively TRBD1 or TRBD2 (6 bases each). Trimming took 3 bases from V and 2 from J, leaving 12 bases between them. Germline values: CDR1 SNHLY, CDR2 FYNNEI. The CDR3 is made up of 15 amino acids. The full variable domain, completed using reference TRBV2 and TRBJ2-3, is EPEVTQTPSHQVTQMGQEVILRCVPISNHLYFYWYRQILGQKVEFLVSFYNNEISEKSEIFDDQFSVERPDGSNFTLKIRSTKLEDSAMYFCASSEGAGFTDTQYFGPGTRLTVL.

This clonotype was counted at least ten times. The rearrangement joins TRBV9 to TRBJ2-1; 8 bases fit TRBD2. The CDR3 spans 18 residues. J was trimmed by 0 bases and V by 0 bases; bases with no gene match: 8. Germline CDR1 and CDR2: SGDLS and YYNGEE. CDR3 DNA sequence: TGTGCCAGCAGCGTAGATGTCGCAGGGACTAGCTCCTACAATGAGCAGTTCTTC. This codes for CASSVDVAGTSSYNEQFF.

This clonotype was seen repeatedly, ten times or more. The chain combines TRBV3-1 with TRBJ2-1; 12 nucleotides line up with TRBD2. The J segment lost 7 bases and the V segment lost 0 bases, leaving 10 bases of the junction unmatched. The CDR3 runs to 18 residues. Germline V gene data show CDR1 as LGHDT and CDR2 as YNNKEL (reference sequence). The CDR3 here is CASSQERLAGGPGNEQFF. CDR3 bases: TGTGCCAGCAGCCAAGAGCGGCTAGCGGGAGGGCCAGGGAATGAGCAGTTCTTC.

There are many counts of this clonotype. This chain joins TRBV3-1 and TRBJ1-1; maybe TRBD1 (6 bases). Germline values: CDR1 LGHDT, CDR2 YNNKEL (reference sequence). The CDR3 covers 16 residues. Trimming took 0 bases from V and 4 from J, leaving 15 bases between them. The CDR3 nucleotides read TGTGCCAGCAGCCAAGAGTACCGGGGGCGAGGCACTGAAGCTTTCTTT. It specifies CASSQEYRGRGTEAFF.

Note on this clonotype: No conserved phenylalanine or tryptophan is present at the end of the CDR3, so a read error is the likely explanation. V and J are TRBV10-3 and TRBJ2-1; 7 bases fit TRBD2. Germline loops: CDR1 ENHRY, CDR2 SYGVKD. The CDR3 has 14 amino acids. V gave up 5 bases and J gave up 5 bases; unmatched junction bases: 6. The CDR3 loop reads CAISCGGGNNEQFL. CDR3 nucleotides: TGTGCCATCAGTTGCGGGGGAGGCAACAATGAGCAGTTCTTA.

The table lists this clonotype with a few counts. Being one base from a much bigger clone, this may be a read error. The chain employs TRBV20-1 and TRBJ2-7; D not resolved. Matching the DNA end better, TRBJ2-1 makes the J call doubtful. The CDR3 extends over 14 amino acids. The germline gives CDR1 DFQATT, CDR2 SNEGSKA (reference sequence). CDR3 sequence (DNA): TGCAGTGCTAGCGGAGCAGTTACCTCCTACGAGCAGTTCTTC. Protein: CSASGAVTSYEQFF.

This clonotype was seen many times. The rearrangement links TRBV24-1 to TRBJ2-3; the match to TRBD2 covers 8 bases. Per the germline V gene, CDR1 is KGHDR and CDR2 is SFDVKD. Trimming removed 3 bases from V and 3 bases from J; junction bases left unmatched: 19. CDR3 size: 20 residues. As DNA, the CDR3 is TGTGCCACCAGTGATCCCAAGCGGGAGCGGGGTTTAAATAGGACAGATACGCAGTATTTT. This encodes CATSDPKRERGLNRTDTQYF.

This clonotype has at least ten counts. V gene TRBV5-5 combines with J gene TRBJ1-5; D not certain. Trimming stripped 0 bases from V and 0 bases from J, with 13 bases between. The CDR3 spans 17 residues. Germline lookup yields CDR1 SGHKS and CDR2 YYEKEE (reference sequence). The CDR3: CASSLGVQQYSNQPQHF. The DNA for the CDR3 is TGTGCCAGCAGCTTGGGGGTTCAGCAATATAGCAATCAGCCCCAGCATTTT. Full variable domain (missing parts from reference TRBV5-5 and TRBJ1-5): DAGVTQSPTHLIKTRGQQVTLRCSPISGHKSVSWYQQVLGQGPQFIFQYYEKEERGRGNFPDRFSARQFPNYSSELNVNALLLGDSALYLCASSLGVQQYSNQPQHFGDGTRLSIL.

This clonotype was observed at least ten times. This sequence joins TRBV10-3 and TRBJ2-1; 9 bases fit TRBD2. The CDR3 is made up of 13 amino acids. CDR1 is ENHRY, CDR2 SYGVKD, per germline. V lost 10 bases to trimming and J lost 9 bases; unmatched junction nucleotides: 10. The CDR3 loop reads CATGGGRAVEQFF. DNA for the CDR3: TGTGCCACCGGAGGCGGGAGGGCCGTTGAGCAGTTCTTC.

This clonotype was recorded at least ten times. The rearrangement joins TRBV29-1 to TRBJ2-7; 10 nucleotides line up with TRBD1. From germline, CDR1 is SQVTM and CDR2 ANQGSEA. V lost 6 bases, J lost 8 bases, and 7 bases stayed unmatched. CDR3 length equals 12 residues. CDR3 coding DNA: TGCAGCGTCGGGACAGGGGAAAATAAGCAGTACTTC. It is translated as CSVGTGENKQYF.

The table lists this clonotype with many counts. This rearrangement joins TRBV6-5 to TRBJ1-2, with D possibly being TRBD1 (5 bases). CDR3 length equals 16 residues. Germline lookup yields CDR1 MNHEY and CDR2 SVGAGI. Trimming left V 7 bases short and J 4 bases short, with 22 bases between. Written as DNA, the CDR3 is TGTGCCAGCAAGGTTGGGTGGACACCGAGTATCTATGGCTACACCTTC. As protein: CASKVGWTPSIYGYTF.

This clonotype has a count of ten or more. CDR3 DNA: TGTGCCATCACGGGTCGGCAAAACACTGAAGCTTTCTTT. Encoded protein: CAITGRQNTEAFF. The chain is built from TRBV10-3 and TRBJ1-1, with D unresolved. The V end was cut by 7 bases, the J end by 2 bases, with 11 bases between. The CDR3 loop spans 13 amino acids. CDR1 and CDR2 (germline): ENHRY, SYGVKD.

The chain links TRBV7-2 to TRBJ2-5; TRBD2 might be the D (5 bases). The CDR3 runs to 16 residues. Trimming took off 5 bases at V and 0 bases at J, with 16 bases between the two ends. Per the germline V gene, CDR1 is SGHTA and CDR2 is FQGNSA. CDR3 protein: CASSHRRALYQETQYF. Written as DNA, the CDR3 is TGTGCCAGCAGCCACCGGCGGGCCCTGTACCAAGAGACCCAGTACTTC.

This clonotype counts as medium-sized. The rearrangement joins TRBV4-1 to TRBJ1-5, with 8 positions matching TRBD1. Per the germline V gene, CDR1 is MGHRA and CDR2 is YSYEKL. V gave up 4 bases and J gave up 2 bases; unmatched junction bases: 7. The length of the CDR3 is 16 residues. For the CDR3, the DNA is TGCGCCAGCAGCCGACTACAGGGGGTTCGCAATCAGCCCCAGCATTTT. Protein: CASSRLQGVRNQPQHF.

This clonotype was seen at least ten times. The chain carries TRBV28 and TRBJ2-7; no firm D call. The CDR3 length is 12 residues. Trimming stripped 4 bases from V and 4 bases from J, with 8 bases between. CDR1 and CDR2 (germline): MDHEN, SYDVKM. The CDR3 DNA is TGTGCCAGCAGTTCCTACGGGTACGAGCAGTACTTC. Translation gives CASSSYGYEQYF.

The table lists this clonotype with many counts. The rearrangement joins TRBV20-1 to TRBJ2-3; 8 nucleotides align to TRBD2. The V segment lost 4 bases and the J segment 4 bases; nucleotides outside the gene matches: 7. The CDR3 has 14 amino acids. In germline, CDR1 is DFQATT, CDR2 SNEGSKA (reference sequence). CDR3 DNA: TGCAGTGCTAAAGCGGGAGTCTCCCCAGATACGCAGTATTTT. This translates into CSAKAGVSPDTQYF.

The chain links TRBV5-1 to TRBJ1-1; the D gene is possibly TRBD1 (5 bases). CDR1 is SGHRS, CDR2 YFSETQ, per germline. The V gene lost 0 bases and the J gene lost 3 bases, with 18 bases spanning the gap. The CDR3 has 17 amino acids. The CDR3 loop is CASSLVGEGLWDTEAFF. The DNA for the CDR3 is TGCGCCAGCAGCTTGGTAGGGGAGGGCTTATGGGACACTGAAGCTTTCTTT.

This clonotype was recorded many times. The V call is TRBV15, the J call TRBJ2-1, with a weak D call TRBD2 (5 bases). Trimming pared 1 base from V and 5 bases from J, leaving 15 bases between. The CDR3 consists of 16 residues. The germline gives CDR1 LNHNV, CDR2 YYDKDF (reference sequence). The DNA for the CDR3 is TGTGCCACCAGCAGAGCAGGCGGGCAGAAGCACAATGAGCAGTTCTTC. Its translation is CATSRAGGQKHNEQFF.

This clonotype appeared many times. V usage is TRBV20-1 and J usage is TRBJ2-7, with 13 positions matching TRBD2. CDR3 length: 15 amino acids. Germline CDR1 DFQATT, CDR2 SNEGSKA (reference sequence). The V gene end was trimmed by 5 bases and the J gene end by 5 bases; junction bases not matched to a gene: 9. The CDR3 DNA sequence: TGCAGTGCTGTCCGGACTAGCGGGAGTATCCACGAGCAGTACTTC. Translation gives CSAVRTSGSIHEQYF.

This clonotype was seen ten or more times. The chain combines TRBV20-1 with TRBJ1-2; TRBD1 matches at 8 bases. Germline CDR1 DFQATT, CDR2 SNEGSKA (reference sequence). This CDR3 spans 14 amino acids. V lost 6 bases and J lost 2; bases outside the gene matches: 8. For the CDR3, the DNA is TGCAGTGCCGGCCCGGGACAGGAAAACTATGGCTACACCTTC. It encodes CSAGPGQENYGYTF.

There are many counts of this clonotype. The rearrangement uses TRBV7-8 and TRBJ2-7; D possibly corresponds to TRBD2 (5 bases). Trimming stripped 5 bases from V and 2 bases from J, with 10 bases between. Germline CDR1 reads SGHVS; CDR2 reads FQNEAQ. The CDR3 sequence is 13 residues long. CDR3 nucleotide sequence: TGTGCCAGCAGCCCCGGGAACACCTACGAGCAGTACTTC. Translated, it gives CASSPGNTYEQYF.

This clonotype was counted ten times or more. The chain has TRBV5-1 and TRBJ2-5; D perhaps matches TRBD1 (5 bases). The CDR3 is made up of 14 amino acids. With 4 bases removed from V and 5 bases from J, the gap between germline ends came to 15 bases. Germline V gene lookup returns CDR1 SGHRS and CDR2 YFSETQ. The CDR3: CASSQGQDMETQYF. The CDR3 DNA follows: TGCGCCAGCAGCCAAGGACAAGATATGGAGACCCAGTACTTC. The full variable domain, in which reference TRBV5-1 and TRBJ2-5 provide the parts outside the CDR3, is KAGVTQTPRYLIKTRGQQVTLSCSPISGHRSVSWYQQTPGQGLQFLFEYFSETQRNKGNFPGRFSGRQFSNSRSEMNVSTLELGDSALYLCASSQGQDMETQYFGPGTRLLVL.

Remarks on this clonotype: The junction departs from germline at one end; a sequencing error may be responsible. The CDR3: CASSQVSFKANTGDLFF. The CDR3 DNA is TGTGCCAGCAGCCAAGTCTCATTCAAAGCGAACACCGGGGATCTGTTTTTT. V is TRBV14 and J is TRBJ2-2; D perhaps matches TRBD2 (5 bases). The CDR3 consists of 17 residues. Germline V gene sequence: CDR1 SGHDN, CDR2 FVKESK.

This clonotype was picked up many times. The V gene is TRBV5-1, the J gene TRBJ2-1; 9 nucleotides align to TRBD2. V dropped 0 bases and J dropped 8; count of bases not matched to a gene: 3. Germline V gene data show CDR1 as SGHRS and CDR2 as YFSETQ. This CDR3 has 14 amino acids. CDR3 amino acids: CASSLVVAGDEQFF. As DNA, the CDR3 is TGCGCCAGCAGCTTGGTGGTAGCGGGAGATGAGCAGTTCTTC. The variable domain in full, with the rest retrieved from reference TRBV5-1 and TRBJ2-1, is KAGVTQTPRYLIKTRGQQVTLSCSPISGHRSVSWYQQTPGQGLQFLFEYFSETQRNKGNFPGRFSGRQFSNSRSEMNVSTLELGDSALYLCASSLVVAGDEQFFGPGTRLTVL.

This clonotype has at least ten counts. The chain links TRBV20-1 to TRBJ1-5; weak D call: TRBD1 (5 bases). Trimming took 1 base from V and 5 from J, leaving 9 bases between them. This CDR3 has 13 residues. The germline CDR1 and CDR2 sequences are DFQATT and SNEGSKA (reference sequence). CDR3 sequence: CSARGQGDQPQHF. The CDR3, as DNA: TGCAGTGCTAGAGGTCAGGGAGATCAGCCCCAGCATTTT.

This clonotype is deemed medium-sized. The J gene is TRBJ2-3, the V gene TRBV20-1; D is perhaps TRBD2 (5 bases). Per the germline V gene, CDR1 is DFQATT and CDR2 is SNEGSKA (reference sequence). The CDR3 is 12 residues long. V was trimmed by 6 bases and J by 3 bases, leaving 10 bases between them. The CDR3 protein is CSAFRGTDTQYF. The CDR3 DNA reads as TGCAGTGCCTTCCGAGGGACAGATACGCAGTATTTT.

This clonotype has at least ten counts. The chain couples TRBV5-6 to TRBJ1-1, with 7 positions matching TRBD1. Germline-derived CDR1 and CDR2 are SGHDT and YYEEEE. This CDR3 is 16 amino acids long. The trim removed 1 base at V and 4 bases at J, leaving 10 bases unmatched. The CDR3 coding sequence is TGTGCCAGCAGCTTGATGACAGGGAACAGGATCACTGAAGCTTTCTTT. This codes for CASSLMTGNRITEAFF.

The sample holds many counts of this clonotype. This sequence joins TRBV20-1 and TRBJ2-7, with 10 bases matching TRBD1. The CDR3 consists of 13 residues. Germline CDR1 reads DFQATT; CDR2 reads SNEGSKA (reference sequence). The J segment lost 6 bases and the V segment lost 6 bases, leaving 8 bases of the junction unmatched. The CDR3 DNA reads TGCAGTGCGCCGGGACAGGGGAGAGGCGAGCAGTACTTC. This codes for CSAPGQGRGEQYF.

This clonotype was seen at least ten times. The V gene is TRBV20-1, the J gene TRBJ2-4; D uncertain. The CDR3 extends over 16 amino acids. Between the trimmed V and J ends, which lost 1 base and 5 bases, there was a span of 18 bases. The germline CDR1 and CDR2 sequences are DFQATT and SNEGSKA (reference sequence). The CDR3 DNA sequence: TGCAGTGCTAGAGGGTCGGTGCCGGTGGGCCAAAACATTCAGTACTTC. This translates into CSARGSVPVGQNIQYF.

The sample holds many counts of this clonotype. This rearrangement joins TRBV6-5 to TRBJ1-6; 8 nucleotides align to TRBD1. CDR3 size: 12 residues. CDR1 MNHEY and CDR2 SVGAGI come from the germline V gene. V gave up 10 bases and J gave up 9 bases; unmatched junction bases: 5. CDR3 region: CATTGGSSPLHF. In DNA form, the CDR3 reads TGTGCCACCACAGGGGGGAGTTCACCCCTCCACTTT.